Listed below are T cell receptor beta chains from one sample, sequenced in a study of shared clonotypes between healthy human individuals. Sequencing used immunoSEQ multiplex PCR; TCRdb keeps in-frame clones, though not all of them. The profile shows over a million clones, approximately 78% of them singletons. The sequenced material came from memory CD4+ T cells from PBMCs. These receptors came from a man aged 18 to 30 in good health. Some clones in this sample may be carry-over from other donors' samples. CDR3s include the opening cysteine and the closing phenylalanine or tryptophan. D genes are given only for firm matches. Size is omitted from some rows. Given values are once, few, many or a class for expanded clones.

J gene	clone size	V gene	D gene	CDR3 length	CDR3 DNA	CDR3 protein
TRBJ1-1	NA	TRBV12-5	NA	12	TGTGCTAGTGGTTTTGAAAGCACTGAAGCTTTCTTT	CASGFESTEAFF
TRBJ1-4	NA	TRBV4-1	NA	17	TGCGCCAGCAGCCAAGAACCGGGGGGCACGGGTTATGAAAAACTGTTTTTT	CASSQEPGGTGYEKLFF
TRBJ2-1	NA	TRBV28	TRBD1	15	TGTGCCAGCAGTATGGACAGGGGGCTCCCCAATGAGCAGTTCTTC	CASSMDRGLPNEQFF
TRBJ2-1	NA	TRBV5-1	TRBD2	15	TGCGCCAGCAGTCGACTAGCGGACCCCTACAATGAGCAGTTCTTC	CASSRLADPYNEQFF
TRBJ1-4	NA	TRBV18	NA	16	TGTGCCAGCTCACCAAGTAGGACAGTTGGGGAGGAAAAACTGTTTTTT	CASSPSRTVGEEKLFF
TRBJ2-7	NA	TRBV4-2	NA	16	TGTGCCAGCAGCCAAGTGGGTGGGAATCCCGGCTACGAGCAGTACTTC	CASSQVGGNPGYEQYF
TRBJ2-5	NA	TRBV7-8	NA	14	TGTGCCAGCAGCTTAATTTCGGGAGTGGGGACCCAGTACTTC	CASSLISGVGTQYF
TRBJ1-2	NA	TRBV5-8	TRBD1	15	TGTGCCAGCAGCCAAAAGACAGGGAGTACCTATGGCTACACCTTC	CASSQKTGSTYGYTF
TRBJ1-4	NA	TRBV4-2	NA	15	TGTGCCAGCAGCCAAGATCAGGTGGTATATGAAAAACTGTTTTTT	CASSQDQVVYEKLFF
TRBJ2-7	NA	TRBV7-8	NA	13	TGTGCCAGCAGCTTATTGCGGGTCAACGAGCAGTACTTC	CASSLLRVNEQYF
TRBJ2-5	NA	TRBV10-1	TRBD2	18	TGCGCCAGCAGTGATAATCCACGGGACTCTTACGGGGGGGAGACCCAGTACTTC	CASSDNPRDSYGGETQYF
TRBJ2-7	NA	TRBV2	NA	15	TGTGCCAGCAGTGCCGGAGCGGTGAGCTCCTACGAGCAGTACTTC	CASSAGAVSSYEQYF
TRBJ1-1	NA	TRBV2	NA	15	TGTGCCAGCAGGCCGACGACGACAGGGAACACTGAAGCTTTCTTT	CASRPTTTGNTEAFF
TRBJ1-5	NA	TRBV27	NA	16	TGTGCCAGCAGTTTATCCTGGGCGGGGCCTAATCAGCCCCAGCATTTT	CASSLSWAGPNQPQHF
TRBJ2-1	NA	TRBV2	TRBD2	19	TGTGCCAGCACCAGGACTAGCGGAAATGCCTTTAGCTCCTACAATGAGCAGTTCTTC	CASTRTSGNAFSSYNEQFF
TRBJ2-3	NA	TRBV7-3	NA	14	TGTGCCAGCAGCTCCCTGACTAGGGAAGATACGCAGTATTTT	CASSSLTREDTQYF
TRBJ2-7	NA	TRBV5-1	NA	15	TGCGCCAGCAGGAACGGAGTGGGCGGACCCTACGAGCAGTACTTC	CASRNGVGGPYEQYF
TRBJ2-3	NA	TRBV7-2	NA	15	TGTGCCAGCAGCTTTTCTTCAGGACCCACAGATACGCAGTATTTT	CASSFSSGPTDTQYF
TRBJ2-1	NA	TRBV7-2	TRBD2	16	TGTGCCAGCAGCTCAACCAGCGGGAGGGCCTACAATGAGCAGTTCTTC	CASSSTSGRAYNEQFF
TRBJ2-1	NA	TRBV28	TRBD1	16	TGTGCCAGCAGTAAATGGGTAGGGGGCACGAACAATGAGCAGTTCTTC	CASSKWVGGTNNEQFF
TRBJ1-1	NA	TRBV5-6	NA	12	TGTGCCAGCAGCTCTCGGACACTTGAAGCTTTCTTT	CASSSRTLEAFF
TRBJ1-5	NA	TRBV28	NA	11	TGTGCCAGCGGGGGGAGTCAGCCCCAGCATTTT	CASGGSQPQHF
TRBJ2-7	once	TRBV10-3	TRBD1	16	TGTGCCATCAGTGAGCCGACAGGGGGCGGGAGCTACGAGCAGTACTTC	CAISEPTGGGSYEQYF
TRBJ2-7	NA	TRBV9	TRBD2	14	TGTGCCAGCAGCGTAGAGCGGGAGAGGGACGAGCAGTACTTC	CASSVERERDEQYF
TRBJ1-4	many	TRBV4-1	NA	14	TGCGCCAGCAGCCGGGAGACAACTAATGAAAAACTGTTTTTT	CASSRETTNEKLFF
TRBJ2-6	NA	TRBV11-1	NA	16	TGTGCCAGCAGCCCGGTCGGGGCCTCTGGGGCCAACGTCCTGACTTTC	CASSPVGASGANVLTF
TRBJ1-4	many	TRBV6-1	NA	14	TGTGCCAGCAGTCCGTCTCGGACTAATGAAAAACTGTTTTTT	CASSPSRTNEKLFF
TRBJ2-2	once	TRBV5-4	TRBD2	14	TGTGCCAGCATCACAGCGGGAGGCACCGGGGAGCTGTTTTTT	CASITAGGTGELFF
TRBJ2-1	NA	TRBV9	TRBD2	15	TGTGCCAGCAGCGCCTATACCGGGACTAACAATGAGCAGTTCTTC	CASSAYTGTNNEQFF
TRBJ2-4	NA	TRBV5-8	NA	14	TGTGCCAGCAGCCGAGAGTGGGCCGTGAACATTCAGTACTTC	CASSREWAVNIQYF
TRBJ2-5	NA	TRBV2	NA	13	TGTGCCAGCAGGCGGAGAACCCAAGAGACCCAGTACTTC	CASRRRTQETQYF
TRBJ2-1	NA	TRBV7-2	TRBD1	15	TGTGCCAGCAGCTTACTCGGGACAGTTTACAATGAGCAGTTCTTC	CASSLLGTVYNEQFF
TRBJ1-1	NA	TRBV11-2	NA	13	TGTGCCAGCAGCTGGACGTGGGGGACTGAAGCTTTCTTT	CASSWTWGTEAFF
TRBJ1-3	few	TRBV29-1	NA	13	TGCAGCGCGCAGCTTGACTCTGGAAACACCATATATTTT	CSAQLDSGNTIYF
TRBJ2-1	NA	TRBV7-3	NA	17	TGTGCCAGCAGCCCTCGAGGGGGGGACTACTTCTACAATGAGCAGTTCTTC	CASSPRGGDYFYNEQFF